The 16 T cell receptor beta chains below come from one sample, sequenced in a study of CD8+CD57+ T cells in acquired aplastic anemia. The template for TCR beta VDJ and CDR3 sequence profiling was genomic DNA. TCRdb re-called the reads through MiXCR, storing one row per CDR3 protein. This table has hundreds of thousands of distinct CDR3 sequences, approximately 70% appearing once. Sequencing was carried out using sorted CD4+, CD8+, or CD8+CD57+ T cells (not recorded which) from PBMCs. These receptors originate from a human donor in good health, serving as a control.

This chain connects TRBV7-2 to TRBJ2-7; the match to TRBD2 covers 10 bases. V gave up 2 bases and J gave up 6 bases; unmatched junction bases: 13. The CDR3 length is 17 residues. Germline loops: CDR1 SGHTA, CDR2 FQGNSA. The CDR3 spells CASSLMASGGLSPEQYF. CDR3 coding DNA: TGTGCCAGCAGCTTAATGGCTAGCGGGGGCCTTTCTCCCGAGCAGTACTTC. The variable domain in full, completed from reference TRBV7-2 and TRBJ2-7, reads GAGVSQSPSNKVTEKGKDVELRCDPISGHTALYWYRQSLGQGLEFLIYFQGNSAPDKSGLPSDRFSAERTGGSVSTLTIQRTQQEDSAVYLCASSLMASGGLSPEQYFGPGTRLTVT.

The chain has TRBV7-2 and TRBJ1-3; D remains unclear. Germline V CDR1 and CDR2: SGHTA, FQGNSA. The CDR3 contains 14 residues. With 2 bases removed from V and 10 bases from J, the gap between germline ends came to 15 bases. This CDR3 is CASSLRTNGETIYF. DNA of the CDR3: TGTGCCAGCAGCTTAAGGACTAATGGAGAGACCATATATTTT.

This clonotype came up a few times. This could be a read error, since a much larger clone is one nucleotide away. This chain joins TRBV7-2 and TRBJ1-5; 8 bases map to TRBD1. The CDR3 length is 14 residues. CDR1 SGHTA and CDR2 FQGNSA come from the germline V gene. CDR3 nucleotide sequence: TGTGCCGGCAGCTTTGGACAGGGTCATCAGCCCCAGCATTTT. Encoded protein: CAGSFGQGHQPQHF.

This clonotype was recorded at least ten times. V is TRBV20-1 and J is TRBJ2-5; D call uncertain. The V gene's germline CDR1 is DFQATT and CDR2 SNEGSKA (reference sequence). CDR3 size: 16 residues. The ends were cut back, 2 bases at V and 2 bases at J, with 18 bases in the middle. Here the CDR3 DNA reads TGCAGTGCTAGAATCCGTAATTTGGCAGAACAAGAGACCCAGTACTTC. As protein: CSARIRNLAEQETQYF.

The chain couples TRBV6-5 to TRBJ2-7, with D uncertain. CDR1 and CDR2 (germline): MNHEY, SVGAGI. Trimming left V 4 bases short and J 3 bases short, with 10 bases between. The CDR3 covers 13 residues. The CDR3 loop is CASSFTEFYEQYF. The CDR3 DNA reads as TGTGCCAGCAGTTTCACAGAATTCTACGAGCAGTACTTC.

With regard to this clonotype: This likely comes from a read error, as the CDR3 has no conserved phenylalanine or tryptophan at its end. The DNA is left out, because the CDR3 cannot be placed on it with certainty; the CDR3 is given as TCRdb lists it. The chain combines TRBV29-1 with TRBJ1-6. The CDR3 is 14 residues long, counting both termini. CDR1 is SQVTM and CDR2 is ANQGSEA in the germline V gene. CDR3 amino acids: CSVRQGGGNRPSHT.

Turning to this clonotype: It is likely a read error, because the conserved phenylalanine at the end of the CDR3 is missing. The chain uses TRBV6-1 and TRBJ1-4; D call uncertain. CDR3 length: 12 residues. Looked up from germline, CDR1 is MNHNS and CDR2 is SASEGT. The CDR3 DNA reads TGTGCCACCAGTGCTGCTGGTGAAAAACTGTTTATT. Amino acid sequence: CATSAAGEKLFI.

This clonotype was seen ten or more times. The chain is built from TRBV30 and TRBJ1-5; D remains ambiguous. Germline V gene data show CDR1 as GTSNPN and CDR2 as SVGIG (reference sequence). V lost 1 base, J lost 4 bases, and 8 bases lay in between. This CDR3 contains 13 residues. DNA of the CDR3: TGTGCCTGGAGTGGGCCGAAAAATCAGCCCCAGCATTTT. This translates into CAWSGPKNQPQHF.

Of note for this clonotype: With a much larger clone just one base away, this may be a read error. This sequence joins TRBV6-5 and TRBJ1-2; TRBD1 agrees at 7 bases. Germline CDR1 reads MNHEY; CDR2 reads SVGAGI. This CDR3 region has 15 residues. The chain's CDR3 is CASSIITGDSYGNTF. In nucleotides, the CDR3 is TGTGCCAGCAGTATAATTACAGGGGATAGCTATGGCAACACCTTC.

A note on this clonotype: Given the absence of the conserved phenylalanine or tryptophan at the CDR3 end, a read error is likely. It is unclear where the CDR3 begins or ends on the DNA, so no DNA is shown, and the CDR3 is as TCRdb lists it. The CDR3 sequence is CASSPGQATAYEQ. This chain uses TRBV7-3 with TRBJ2-1; TRBD1 was called by the table and not checked on the DNA. CDR1 SGHTA and CDR2 FQGTGA come from the germline V gene. The CDR3 comprises 13 residues, both ends counted.

In regard to this clonotype: One end of the junction fails to match germline, which may point to a read error. This rearrangement joins TRBV20-1 to TRBJ1-2; D gene ambiguous. The CDR3 runs 11 residues. In germline, CDR1 is DFQATT, CDR2 SNEGSKA (reference sequence). CDR3 region: CSASDTNYDSF. The CDR3 region has the DNA TGCAGTGCCTCCGACACAAACTATGACTCCTTC.

On this clonotype itself: One end of the junction varies from germline; a read error may be responsible. J is TRBJ1-6 and V is TRBV19, with 8 bases matching TRBD1. Germline values: CDR1 LNHDA, CDR2 SQIVND (reference sequence). The CDR3 sequence is 16 residues long. The CDR3 DNA reads as TGTGCCAGTAGTACGACTGGACAGGGTCATAATTCACCCCGGGGCTTT. Amino acids: CASSTTGQGHNSPRGF.

The rearrangement links TRBV7-9 to TRBJ2-3, with TRBD2 matching 14 bases. V was clipped by 5 bases and J by 4 bases; unmatched bases: 11. CDR1 is SEHNR and CDR2 is FQNEAQ in the germline V gene (reference sequence). The CDR3 length is 18 residues. The CDR3 here is CASSPLKGTSGGADTQYF. In DNA, the CDR3 is TGTGCCAGCAGCCCCCTTAAAGGGACTAGCGGGGGCGCAGATACGCAGTATTTT.

A note on this clonotype: One junction end does not reproduce the germline sequence, and a read error may be involved. J is TRBJ2-2 and V is TRBV9, with D perhaps matching TRBD2 (5 bases). Germline-derived CDR1 and CDR2 are SGDLS and YYNGEE. This CDR3 is built from 15 residues. CDR3 in DNA: TGTGCCAGCAGCCAAGTCCGGCTAGCAATCGGGGAGCTGCTTTTT. Protein sequence: CASSQVRLAIGELLF. The whole variable domain, remainder taken from reference TRBV9 and TRBJ2-2, is DSGVTQTPKHLITATGQRVTLRCSPRSGDLSVYWYQQSLDQGLQFLIQYYNGEERAKGNILERFSAQQFPDLHSELNLSSLELGDSALYFCASSQVRLAIGELLFGEGSRLTVL.

A word on this clonotype: At one boundary the junction diverges from the germline segment, which might be a read error. This sequence joins TRBV5-1 and TRBJ1-6, with D hard to call. Germline V CDR1 and CDR2: SGHRS, YFSETQ. The CDR3 length is 14 residues. The CDR3 DNA is TGTGCCAGCAGCTTGGTTCCAGCAGCTAAACCCCTCCACTTT. It translates to CASSLVPAAKPLHF.

The V gene is TRBV10-2, the J gene TRBJ1-1; D call uncertain. The CDR3 extends over 14 amino acids. Per the germline V gene, CDR1 is WSHSY and CDR2 is SAAADI. The CDR3: CHKIFPGGKTEAFF. CDR3 nucleotides: TGCCACAAGATATTCCCGGGAGGGAAGACTGAAGCTTTCTTT.